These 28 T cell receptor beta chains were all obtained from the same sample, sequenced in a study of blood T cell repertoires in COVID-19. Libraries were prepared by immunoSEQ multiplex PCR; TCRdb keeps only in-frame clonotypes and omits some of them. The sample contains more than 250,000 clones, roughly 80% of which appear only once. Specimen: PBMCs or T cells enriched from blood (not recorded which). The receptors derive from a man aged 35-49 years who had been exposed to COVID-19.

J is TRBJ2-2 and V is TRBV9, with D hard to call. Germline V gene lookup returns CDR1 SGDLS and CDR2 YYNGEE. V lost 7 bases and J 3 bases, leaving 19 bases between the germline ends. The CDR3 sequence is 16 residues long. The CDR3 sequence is CASGIEESRYTGELFF. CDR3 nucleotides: TGTGCCAGCGGAATAGAGGAGAGTCGTTACACCGGGGAGCTGTTTTTT.

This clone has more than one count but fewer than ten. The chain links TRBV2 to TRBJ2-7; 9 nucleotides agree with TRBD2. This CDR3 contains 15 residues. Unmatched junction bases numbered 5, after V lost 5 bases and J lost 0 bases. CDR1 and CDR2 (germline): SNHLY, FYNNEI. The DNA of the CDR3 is TGTGCCAGCAGTTGGGGTAGCGGGAGCTCCTACGAGCAGTACTTC. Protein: CASSWGSGSSYEQYF.

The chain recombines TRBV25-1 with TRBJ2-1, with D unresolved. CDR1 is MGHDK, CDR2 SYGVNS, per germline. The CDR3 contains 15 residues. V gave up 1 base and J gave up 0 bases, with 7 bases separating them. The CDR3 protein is CASSEFKSSYNEQFF. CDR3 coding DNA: TGTGCCAGCAGTGAATTCAAGAGCTCCTACAATGAGCAGTTCTTC.

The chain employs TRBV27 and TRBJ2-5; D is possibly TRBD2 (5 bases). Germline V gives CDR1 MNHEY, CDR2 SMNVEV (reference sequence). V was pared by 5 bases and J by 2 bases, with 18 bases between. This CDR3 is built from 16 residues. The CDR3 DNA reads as TGTGCCAGCAGTCAGCCTCGAGGAAGCGGACAAGAGACCCAGTACTTC. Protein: CASSQPRGSGQETQYF.

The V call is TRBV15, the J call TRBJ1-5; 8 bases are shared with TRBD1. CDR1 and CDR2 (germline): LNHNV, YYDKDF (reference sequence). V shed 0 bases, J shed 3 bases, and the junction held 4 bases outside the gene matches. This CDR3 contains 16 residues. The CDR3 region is CATSRDRTGFNQPQHF. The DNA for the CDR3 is TGTGCCACCAGCAGAGATCGGACAGGGTTCAATCAGCCCCAGCATTTT.

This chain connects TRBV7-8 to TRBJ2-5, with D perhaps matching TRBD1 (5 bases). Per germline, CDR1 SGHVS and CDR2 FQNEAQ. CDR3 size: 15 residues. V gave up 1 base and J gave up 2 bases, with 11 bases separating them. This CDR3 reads CASSLVAGPQETQYF. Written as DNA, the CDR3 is TGTGCCAGCAGCTTAGTGGCAGGGCCTCAAGAGACCCAGTACTTC.

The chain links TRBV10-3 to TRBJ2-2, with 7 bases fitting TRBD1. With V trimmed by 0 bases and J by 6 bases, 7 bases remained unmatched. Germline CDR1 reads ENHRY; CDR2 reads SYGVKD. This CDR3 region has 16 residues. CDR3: CAISESEQGVAGELFF. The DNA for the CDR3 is TGTGCCATCAGTGAGTCCGAGCAGGGGGTTGCCGGGGAGCTGTTTTTT.

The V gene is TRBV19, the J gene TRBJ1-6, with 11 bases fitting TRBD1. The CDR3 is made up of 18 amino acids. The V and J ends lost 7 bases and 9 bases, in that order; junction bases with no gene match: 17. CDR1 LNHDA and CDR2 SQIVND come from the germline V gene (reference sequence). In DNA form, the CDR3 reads TGTGCCAGTAAAGGGTTTGGGGCACCGGGACAGGGGGTTTCACCCCTCCACTTT. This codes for CASKGFGAPGQGVSPLHF.

The DNA of the CDR3 is TGTGCCAGCAGCACCTGGACAAACTCTGGAAACACCATATATTTT. It specifies CASSTWTNSGNTIYF. The chain employs TRBV3-1 (or the pseudogene TRBV3-2) and TRBJ1-3, with TRBD1 as a possible D gene (5 bases). Per germline, CDR1 LGHDT and CDR2 YNNKEL (reference sequence). The CDR3 length is 15 residues. Trimming took 5 bases from V and 0 from J, leaving 11 bases between them.

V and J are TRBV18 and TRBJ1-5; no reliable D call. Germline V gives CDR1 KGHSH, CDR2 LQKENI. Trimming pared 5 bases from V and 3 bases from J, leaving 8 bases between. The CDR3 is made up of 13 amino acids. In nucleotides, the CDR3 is TGTGCCAGCTCAGAGGCTAACAATCAGCCCCAGCATTTT. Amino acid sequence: CASSEANNQPQHF.

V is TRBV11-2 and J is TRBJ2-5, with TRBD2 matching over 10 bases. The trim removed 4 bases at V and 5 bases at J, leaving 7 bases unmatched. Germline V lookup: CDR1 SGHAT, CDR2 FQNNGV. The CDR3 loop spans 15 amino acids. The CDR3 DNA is TGTGCCAGCAGCTACATAGCGGGAGGCGTTGAGACCCAGTACTTC. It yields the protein CASSYIAGGVETQYF.

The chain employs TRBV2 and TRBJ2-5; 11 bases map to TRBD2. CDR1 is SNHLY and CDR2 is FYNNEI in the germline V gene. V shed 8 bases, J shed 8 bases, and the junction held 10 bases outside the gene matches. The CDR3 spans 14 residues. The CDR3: CASVTTGTSGTQYF. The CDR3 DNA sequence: TGTGCCAGCGTCACCACCGGGACTAGCGGTACCCAGTACTTC. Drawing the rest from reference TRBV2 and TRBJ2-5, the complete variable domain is EPEVTQTPSHQVTQMGQEVILRCVPISNHLYFYWYRQILGQKVEFLVSFYNNEISEKSEIFDDQFSVERPDGSNFTLKIRSTKLEDSAMYFCASVTTGTSGTQYFGPGTRLLVL.

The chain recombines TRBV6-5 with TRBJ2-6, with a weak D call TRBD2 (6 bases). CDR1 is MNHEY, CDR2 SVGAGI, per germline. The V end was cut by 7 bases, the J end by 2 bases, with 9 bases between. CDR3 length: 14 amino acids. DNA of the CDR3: TGTGCCAGCACCTGGGGGGCTGGGGCCAACGTCCTGACTTTC. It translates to CASTWGAGANVLTF.

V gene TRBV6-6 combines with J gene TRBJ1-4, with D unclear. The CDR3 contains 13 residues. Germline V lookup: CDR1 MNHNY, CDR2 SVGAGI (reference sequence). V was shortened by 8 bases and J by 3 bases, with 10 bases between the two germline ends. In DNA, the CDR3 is TGTGCCAGCGGAGGCTTAGCTAATGAAAAACTGTTTTTT. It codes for CASGGLANEKLFF.

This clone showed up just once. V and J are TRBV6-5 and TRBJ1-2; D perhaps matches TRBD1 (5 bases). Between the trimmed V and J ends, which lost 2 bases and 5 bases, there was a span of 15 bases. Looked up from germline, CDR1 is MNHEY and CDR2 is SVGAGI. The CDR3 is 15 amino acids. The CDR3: CASSYGGMAGYGYTF. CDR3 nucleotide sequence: TGTGCCAGCAGTTACGGTGGGATGGCAGGGTATGGCTACACCTTC.

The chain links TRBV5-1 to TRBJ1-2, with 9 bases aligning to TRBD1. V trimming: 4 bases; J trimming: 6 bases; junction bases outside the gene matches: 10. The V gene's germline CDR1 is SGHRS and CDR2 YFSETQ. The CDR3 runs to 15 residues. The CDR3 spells CASSKGDRDIDGYTF. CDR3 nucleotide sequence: TGCGCCAGCAGCAAAGGGGACAGGGATATCGATGGCTACACCTTC.

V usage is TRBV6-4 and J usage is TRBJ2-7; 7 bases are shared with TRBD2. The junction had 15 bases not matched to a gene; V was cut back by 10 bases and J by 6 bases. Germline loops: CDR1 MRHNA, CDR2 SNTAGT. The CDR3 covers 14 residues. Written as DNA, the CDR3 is TGTGCCACCCCAAATCGGGGGAGGGGCTGCGAGCAGTACTTC. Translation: CATPNRGRGCEQYF.

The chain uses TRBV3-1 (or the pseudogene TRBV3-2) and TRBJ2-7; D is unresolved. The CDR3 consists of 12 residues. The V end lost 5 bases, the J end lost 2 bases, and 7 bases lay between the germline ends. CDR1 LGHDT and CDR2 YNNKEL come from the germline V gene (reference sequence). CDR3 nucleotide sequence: TGTGCCAGCAGCAGCACCGCCTACGAGCAGTACTTC. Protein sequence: CASSSTAYEQYF.

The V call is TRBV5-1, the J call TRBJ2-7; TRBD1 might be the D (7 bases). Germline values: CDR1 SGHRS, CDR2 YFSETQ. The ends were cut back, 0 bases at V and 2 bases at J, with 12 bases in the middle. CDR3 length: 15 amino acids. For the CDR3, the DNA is TGCGCCAGCAGCTTGGACCAGGGGGGCCCCTACGAGCAGTACTTC. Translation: CASSLDQGGPYEQYF. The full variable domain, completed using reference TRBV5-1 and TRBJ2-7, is KAGVTQTPRYLIKTRGQQVTLSCSPISGHRSVSWYQQTPGQGLQFLFEYFSETQRNKGNFPGRFSGRQFSNSRSEMNVSTLELGDSALYLCASSLDQGGPYEQYFGPGTRLTVT.

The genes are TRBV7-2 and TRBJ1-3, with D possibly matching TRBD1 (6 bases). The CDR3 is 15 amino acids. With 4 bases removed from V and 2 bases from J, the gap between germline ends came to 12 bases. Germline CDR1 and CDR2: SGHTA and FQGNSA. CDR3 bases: TGTGCCAGCAGCTCTGGGACATCAACTGGAAACACCATATATTTT. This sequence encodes CASSSGTSTGNTIYF.

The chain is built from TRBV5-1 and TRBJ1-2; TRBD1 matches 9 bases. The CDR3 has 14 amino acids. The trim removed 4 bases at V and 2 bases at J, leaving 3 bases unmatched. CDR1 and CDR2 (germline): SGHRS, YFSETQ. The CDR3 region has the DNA TGCGCCAGCAGCGTAGGACAGGGGAACTATGGCTACACCTTC. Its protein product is CASSVGQGNYGYTF.

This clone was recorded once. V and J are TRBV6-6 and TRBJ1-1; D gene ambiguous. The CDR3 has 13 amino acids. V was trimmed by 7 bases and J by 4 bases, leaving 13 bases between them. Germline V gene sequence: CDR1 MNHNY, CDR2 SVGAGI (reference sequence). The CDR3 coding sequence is TGTGCCAGCACCCCAGCAGGATTCACTGAAGCTTTCTTT. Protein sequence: CASTPAGFTEAFF.

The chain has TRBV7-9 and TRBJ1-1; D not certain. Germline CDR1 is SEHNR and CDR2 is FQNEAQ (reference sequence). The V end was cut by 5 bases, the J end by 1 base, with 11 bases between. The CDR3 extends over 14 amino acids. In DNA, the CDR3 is TGTGCCAGCAGCCCTGACAAGAAGAACACTGAAGCTTTCTTT. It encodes CASSPDKKNTEAFF.

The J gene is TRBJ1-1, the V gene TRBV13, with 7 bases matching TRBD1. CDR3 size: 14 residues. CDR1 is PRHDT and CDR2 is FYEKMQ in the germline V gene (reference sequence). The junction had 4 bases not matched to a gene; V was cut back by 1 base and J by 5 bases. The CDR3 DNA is TGTGCCAGCAGCTTAGAGGGACAGTTGACTGAAGCTTTCTTT. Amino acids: CASSLEGQLTEAFF.

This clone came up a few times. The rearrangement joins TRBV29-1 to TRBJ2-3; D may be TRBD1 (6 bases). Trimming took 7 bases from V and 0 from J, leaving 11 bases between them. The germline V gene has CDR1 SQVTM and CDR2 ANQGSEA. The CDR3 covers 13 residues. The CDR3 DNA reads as TGCAGCGGTAGGGGGTCCAGCACAGATACGCAGTATTTT. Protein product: CSGRGSSTDTQYF.

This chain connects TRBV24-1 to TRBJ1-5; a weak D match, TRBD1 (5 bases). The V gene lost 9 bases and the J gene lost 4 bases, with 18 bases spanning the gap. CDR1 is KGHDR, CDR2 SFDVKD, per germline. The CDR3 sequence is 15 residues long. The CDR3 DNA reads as TGTGCCACCGAGGAGGGTGGGGCAGTGAATCAGCCCCAGCATTTT. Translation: CATEEGGAVNQPQHF.

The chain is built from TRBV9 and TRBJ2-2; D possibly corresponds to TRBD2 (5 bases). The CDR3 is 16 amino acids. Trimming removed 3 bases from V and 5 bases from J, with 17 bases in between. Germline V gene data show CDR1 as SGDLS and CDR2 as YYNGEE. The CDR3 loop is CASSDRRGSNTGELFF. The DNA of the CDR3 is TGTGCCAGCAGCGACCGGCGAGGGAGTAATACCGGGGAGCTGTTTTTT.

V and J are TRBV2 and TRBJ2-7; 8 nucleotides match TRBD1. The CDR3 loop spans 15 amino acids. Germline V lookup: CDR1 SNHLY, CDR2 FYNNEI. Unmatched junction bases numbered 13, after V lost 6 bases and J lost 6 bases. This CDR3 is CASSGQGTAGSEQYF. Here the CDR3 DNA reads TGTGCCAGCAGCGGACAGGGAACGGCGGGGAGCGAGCAGTACTTC.